A selection of T cell receptor beta chains follows, all from one sample in a study of PD-1 blockade in classical Hodgkin lymphoma. Sequenced by immunoSEQ multiplex PCR; TCRdb stores in-frame clones only, minus some. The sample lists about 98,000 clones; 80% to 95% were seen once. The starting material was peripheral blood mononuclear cells (PBMCs), obtained at baseline. The source is a human donor with classical Hodgkin lymphoma. CDR3s include the opening cysteine and the closing phenylalanine or tryptophan. A D gene is named only where the DNA matches it firmly. Not every row has a clone size; where given, it reads once, few, many or a size class.

V,J,size,D,DNA,CDR3
TRBV10-3,TRBJ1-1,-,-,TGTGCCATCAGTCGGGGGGGGACCAGGAACACTGAAGCTTTCTTT,CAISRGGTRNTEAFF
TRBV30,TRBJ2-3,-,-,TGTGCCTGGAGCGCGGCAGATACGCAGTATTTT,CAWSAADTQYF
TRBV19,TRBJ1-3,-,-,TGTGCCAGTAGTGGATTGATCAGATCTGGAAACACCATATATTTT,CASSGLIRSGNTIYF
TRBV30,TRBJ1-1,few,-,TGTGCCTTACTTTCGGACAGCTTTATGAACACTGAAGCTTTCTTT,CALLSDSFMNTEAFF
TRBV10-3,TRBJ2-7,-,TRBD1,TGTGCCATCGTTGCGGGACAGGGCCCCTACGAGCAGTACTTC,CAIVAGQGPYEQYF
TRBV27,TRBJ2-7,-,TRBD2,TGTGCCAGCAGGGGACTAGCGGGAGGGTACGAGCAGTACTTC,CASRGLAGGYEQYF
TRBV11-2,TRBJ1-2,-,TRBD1,TGTGCCAGCAGCGCCGGGACAGGGAGAGTACTCGGAGGCTACACCTTC,CASSAGTGRVLGGYTF
TRBV7-2,TRBJ2-5,-,-,TGTGCCAGCAGCTTCGTAGAGGCGGAGACCCAGTACTTC,CASSFVEAETQYF
TRBV5-1,TRBJ2-1,-,-,TGCGCCAGCAGCCCCGGTGGGGCTGCTCACTACAATGAGCAGTTCTTC,CASSPGGAAHYNEQFF
TRBV9,TRBJ1-1,-,-,TGTGCCAGCAGCGTAGGGGTTTTGGTCACTGAAGCTTTCTTT,CASSVGVLVTEAFF
TRBV6-4,TRBJ2-1,-,-,TGTGCCAGCAGTGACGAACTAAACAATGAGCAGTTCTTC,CASSDELNNEQFF
TRBV7-6,TRBJ2-7,-,-,TGTGCCAGCAGCTTAGCGCCGGGAGCGCGGTACGAGCAGTACTTC,CASSLAPGARYEQYF
TRBV6-1,TRBJ2-2,-,TRBD2,TGTGCCAGCAGTGAATCCACTAGCGGAGCGAACACCGGGGAGCTGTTTTTT,CASSESTSGANTGELFF
TRBV6-1,TRBJ2-7,-,TRBD1,TGTGCCACCCGGGACAGGGGGCCTTACGAGCAGTACTTC,CATRDRGPYEQYF
TRBV5-1,TRBJ1-1,-,-,TGCGCCAGTCGGGGCGGTACGGCGAATGAAGCTTTCTTT,CASRGGTANEAFF
TRBV28,TRBJ1-3,-,-,TGTGCCAGCAGTTTATTTCGGGGGAAAACTGGAAACACCATATATTTT,CASSLFRGKTGNTIYF
TRBV6-6,TRBJ2-7,once,TRBD2,TGTGCCAGCAGTTATAGCGGGGGGGGCTACGAGCAGTACTTC,CASSYSGGGYEQYF
TRBV7-3,TRBJ2-5,-,-,TGTGCCAGCAGCTCCCGTGAAAGCGTAAAAGAGACCCAGTACTTC,CASSSRESVKETQYF
TRBV5-4,TRBJ2-5,-,TRBD2,TGTGCCAGCAGCCCCTGGACTAGACAAGAGACCCAGTACTTC,CASSPWTRQETQYF
TRBV4-2,TRBJ2-1,-,TRBD2,TGTGCCAGCAGCCCCGGACTAGCGGGATCGTATATGGAGCAGTTCTTC,CASSPGLAGSYMEQFF
TRBV5-6,TRBJ2-4,-,TRBD1,TGTGCCAGCAGCTTGGGCTTACAGGGGGCACTAAACATTCAGTACTTC,CASSLGLQGALNIQYF
TRBV27,TRBJ2-7,-,-,TGTGCCAGCAGTTCTCCCCGGACTTCCCAGTACTACGAGCAGTACTTC,CASSSPRTSQYYEQYF
TRBV6-5,TRBJ1-5,-,-,TGTGCCAGCGGCAGAGGTCAGCCCCAGCATTTT,CASGRGQPQHF
TRBV29-1,TRBJ2-6,-,-,TGCAGCGTTTTTGGACGTGCCTCTGGGGCCAACGTCCTGACTTTC,CSVFGRASGANVLTF
TRBV14,TRBJ2-6,-,-,TGTGCCAGCAGCTCCCGGAACTCTGGGGCCAACGTCCTGACTTTC,CASSSRNSGANVLTF
TRBV5-1,TRBJ1-3,-,-,TGCGCCAGCAGCTTGTGGGATACAGGTTCTGGAAACACCATATATTTT,CASSLWDTGSGNTIYF
TRBV28,TRBJ1-1,-,TRBD1,TGTGCCAGCAGCACCGGACAGGGGGGTACATCTGAAGCTTTCTTT,CASSTGQGGTSEAFF
TRBV10-3,TRBJ1-5,-,-,TGTGCCATCAGTGATCTCAATCAGCCCCAGCATTTT,CAISDLNQPQHF
TRBV7-6,TRBJ1-3,-,-,TGTGCCAGCAGCTTAGCGGCAGGTTCTTACTCTGGAAACACCATATATTTT,CASSLAAGSYSGNTIYF
TRBV4-2,TRBJ2-2,-,TRBD2,TGTGCCAGCAGCCAAGGCCCACTAGCGAGCAACACCGGGGAGCTGTTTTTT,CASSQGPLASNTGELFF
TRBV4-1,TRBJ1-5,-,-,TGCGCCAGCATCCAAGGCAAAAATAGCAATCAGCCCCAGCATTTT,CASIQGKNSNQPQHF
TRBV11-2,TRBJ2-7,-,TRBD2,TGTGCCAGCAGCTGGGGACTAGTGTACGAGCAGTACTTC,CASSWGLVYEQYF
TRBV6-1,TRBJ1-1,-,-,TGTGCCAGCAGTGCGGCTTCAGGGCCTCCGAACACTGAAGCTTTCTTT,CASSAASGPPNTEAFF
TRBV2,TRBJ2-7,-,-,TGTGCCAGCAGTGATCTATGGGAGCAGTACTTC,CASSDLWEQYF
TRBV1,TRBJ2-1,-,-,TGCACCAGCAGCCAAGATGACAACCAGACGCATTACAATGAGCAGTTCTTC,CTSSQDDNQTHYNEQFF
TRBV28,TRBJ1-2,-,-,TGTGCCAGCAGTCCCGGAATTCACTATGGCTACACCTTC,CASSPGIHYGYTF
TRBV7-9,TRBJ2-7,-,TRBD1,TGTGCCAGCAGCTCTTGGGACAGCCGCTACGAGCAGTACTTC,CASSSWDSRYEQYF
TRBV29-1,TRBJ1-2,-,-,TGCAGCGTTGACATGCCGGGGCAGTCCCGTACCTATGGCTACACCTTC,CSVDMPGQSRTYGYTF
TRBV5-1,TRBJ2-7,-,-,TGCGCCAGCAGCTTGGAATCTGCCTCCGAGCAGTACTTC,CASSLESASEQYF
TRBV2,TRBJ2-1,-,-,TGTGCCAGCAGGGACTACAATGAGCAGTTCTTC,CASRDYNEQFF
TRBV5-1,TRBJ2-7,-,-,TGCGCCAGCAGCCCCGGGACCGGCCCCTACGAGCAGTACTTC,CASSPGTGPYEQYF
TRBV5-5,TRBJ2-1,once,TRBD1,TGTGCCAGCAGCCAGGACAGGGGACATGAGCAGTTCTTC,CASSQDRGHEQFF
TRBV10-3,TRBJ1-3,-,-,TGTGCCCTATCAAGGCCTGGAAACACCATATATTTT,CALSRPGNTIYF
TRBV27,TRBJ1-2,once,TRBD1,TGTGCCAGCACAGGGGGATATGGCTACACCTTC,CASTGGYGYTF
TRBV23-1,TRBJ2-5,-,TRBD2,TGCGCCAGCAGTCAATCCCCCGGGCAGGCTAGCGGGGAACAAGAGACCCAGTACTTC,CASSQSPGQASGEQETQYF
TRBV21-1,TRBJ1-2,-,-,TGTGCCAGCAGCAACTCTGGCCGACAGGGAGGTAAGGATGGCTACACCTTC,CASSNSGRQGGKDGYTF
TRBV5-6,TRBJ2-5,-,-,TGTGCCAGCAGGCTGGTCGGTCAAGAGACCCAGTACTTC,CASRLVGQETQYF
TRBV5-4,TRBJ1-4,-,-,TGTGCCAGCAGGATATGGGGCGGGAATGAAAAACTGTTTTTT,CASRIWGGNEKLFF
TRBV18,TRBJ1-2,-,-,TGTGCCAGCTCACCAGACAGAAACTATGGCTACACCTTC,CASSPDRNYGYTF
TRBV27,TRBJ2-7,once,TRBD1,TGTGCCAGCAGTTTATCGAGGGGGCGCGAGCAGTACTTC,CASSLSRGREQYF
TRBV5-1,TRBJ2-7,-,TRBD2,TGCGCCAGCAGCTTGGTCATGGGGACTAGCGGGAGTTCCGAGCAGTACTTC,CASSLVMGTSGSSEQYF
TRBV5-6,TRBJ2-2,-,-,TGTGCCAGCAGCTTTGGCACCGGGGAGCTGTTTTTT,CASSFGTGELFF
TRBV7-9,TRBJ2-3,-,-,TGTGCCAGCAGCTTAGGGCCCGAAGGCACAGATACGCAGTATTTT,CASSLGPEGTDTQYF
TRBV28,TRBJ2-6,-,-,TGTGCCAGCAGTTTTCTAGGAACTGGGGCCAACGTCCTGACTTTC,CASSFLGTGANVLTF
TRBV5-1,TRBJ2-5,-,-,TGCGCCAGCAGCTTGGTTCTCAATACCCAAGAGACCCAGTACTTC,CASSLVLNTQETQYF
TRBV5-1,TRBJ2-1,-,TRBD2,TGCGCCAGCAGCTTGAGCGGGAACTCCTACAATGAGCAGTTCTTC,CASSLSGNSYNEQFF
TRBV7-7,TRBJ1-4,-,-,TGTGCCAGCAGCTCGTTGACCGACTGGGCGGGTGAAAAACTGTTTTTT,CASSSLTDWAGEKLFF
TRBV5-1,TRBJ1-1,-,TRBD1,TGCGCCAGCAGCTCACAGCCCGGGACAGAAGCTGGGAGTATCTTT,CASSSQPGTEAGSIF
TRBV1,TRBJ2-7,-,-,TGCACCAGCAGCCAAGATGGCCTAGCCTACGAGCAGTACTTC,CTSSQDGLAYEQYF